The TCR beta chain under discussion was sequenced for a study of blood T cell repertoires in COVID-19. Study details: Samples came from the United States, Italy and Spain, spanning acute and convalescent COVID-19. Nucleic acid was either cDNA or gDNA, and it came from T cells, B-cell-depleted T cells, or PBMCs.

The CDR3 consists of 19 residues. J lost 6 bases, V lost 1 base, and 18 bases had no gene match. Germline lookup yields CDR1 SEHNR and CDR2 FQNEAQ (reference sequence). This clone was seen only once. How the authors handled the data: From reference gene primer amplification, estimates of nucleated cell counts were derived. The data were produced by immunoSEQ multiplex PCR, yet TCRdb's version contains in-frame clones alone and is incomplete. V and J calls and clone size are as listed in that table; D and trimming were resolved from the DNA. The sample has some 670,000 clones, more than 80% seen once. This receptor was identified in a woman between 18 and 30 years old with acute or convalescent COVID-19. The chain links TRBV7-9 to TRBJ1-5, with TRBD1 matching over 7 bases. Sequencing was done on a sample of peripheral blood. CDR3 bases: TGTGCCAGCAGCTTAGTCCCCTTAACAGGGGATGGGGTACTTCAGCCCCAGCATTTT. As protein: CASSLVPLTGDGVLQPQHF.